This passage covers 31 T cell receptor beta chains from one sample sequenced in a study of identical twins. TCRdb reanalysed the 5' RACE reads using MiXCR and keeps one entry per CDR3 protein. Counted here are approximately 260,000 distinct CDR3 sequences, about 8% occurring once; the ten biggest clones make up roughly 3.1%. The sample also formed part of further work on yellow fever vaccine responses in identical twins.

The specimen was CD8+ T cells sorted from blood. These TCRs come from a woman under 30 in good health.

This clonotype was seen at least ten times. J is TRBJ2-7 and V is TRBV20-1; 10 nucleotides match TRBD2. The V gene end was trimmed by 5 bases and the J gene end by 3 bases; junction bases not matched to a gene: 7. This CDR3 is 14 amino acids long. Germline values: CDR1 DFQATT, CDR2 SNEGSKA (reference sequence). CDR3 nucleotide sequence: TGCAGTGCTCAACAACTAGCGGGGTTCTACGAGCAGTACTTC. This codes for CSAQQLAGFYEQYF.

The chain carries TRBV11-2 and TRBJ2-7; 9 bases fit TRBD1. The germline V gene has CDR1 SGHAT and CDR2 FQNNGV. V trimming: 5 bases; J trimming: 3 bases; junction bases outside the gene matches: 17. The CDR3 is 18 amino acids. CDR3 sequence: CASSHEPGTGRLGYEQYF. In nucleotides, the CDR3 is TGTGCCAGCAGCCATGAACCCGGGACAGGGCGGTTAGGCTACGAGCAGTACTTC.

This clonotype was detected many times. V usage is TRBV6-2 or TRBV6-3 and J usage is TRBJ2-3; possible D gene TRBD2, 5 bases. The CDR3 contains 15 residues. Between the trimmed V and J ends, which lost 0 bases and 3 bases, there was a span of 10 bases. CDR1 and CDR2 (germline): MNHEY, SVGEGT. The CDR3 bases are TGTGCCAGCAGTTACTCCGGTGAGGGAACAGATACGCAGTATTTT. Its protein is CASSYSGEGTDTQYF.

The table lists this clonotype with a few counts. The chain links TRBV20-1 to TRBJ2-3, with D maybe TRBD2 (5 bases). This CDR3 spans 14 amino acids. Trimming removed 2 bases at V and 2 bases at J, with 11 bases between. The germline V gene has CDR1 DFQATT and CDR2 SNEGSKA (reference sequence). CDR3 nucleotide sequence: TGCAGTGCTAGATATTCCCTAGCCACAGATACGCAGTATTTT. Protein: CSARYSLATDTQYF.

This chain uses TRBV12-3 or TRBV12-4 with TRBJ1-1; unclear D gene. This CDR3 region has 16 residues. V gave up 3 bases and J gave up 2 bases, with 16 bases separating them. CDR3 region: CASSLVVTVENTEAFF. Written as DNA, the CDR3 is TGTGCCAGCAGTTTGGTTGTTACAGTTGAAAACACTGAAGCTTTCTTT.

This chain joins TRBV7-2 and TRBJ2-5; perhaps TRBD2 as D (5 bases). This CDR3 has 14 residues. V was clipped by 4 bases and J by 5 bases, with 14 bases between them. Germline-derived CDR1 and CDR2 are SGHTA and FQGNSA. CDR3 DNA: TGTGCCAGCAGCTCTCGGGAACTTTGGGAGACCCAGTACTTC. This encodes CASSSRELWETQYF.

This clonotype was counted a few times. The rearrangement uses TRBV7-9 and TRBJ2-7, with D possibly being TRBD1 or TRBD2 (6 bases each). The CDR3 has 16 residues. Germline CDR1 is SEHNR and CDR2 is FQNEAQ (reference sequence). V gave up 6 bases and J gave up 2 bases, with 20 bases separating them. CDR3 protein: CASRLPEGGSPYEQYF. DNA of the CDR3: TGTGCCAGCAGATTGCCCGAGGGGGGATCCCCCTACGAGCAGTACTTC.

V usage is TRBV28 and J usage is TRBJ2-7, with D possibly being TRBD1 (5 bases). The CDR3 is 14 residues long. The V and J ends lost 2 bases and 2 bases respectively, with 10 bases between them. Germline CDR1 is MDHEN and CDR2 is SYDVKM. The CDR3 nucleotides are TGTGCCAGCAGTTTAAGAGCAGGGACCTACGAGCAGTACTTC. Residues: CASSLRAGTYEQYF. Filled out from reference TRBV28 and TRBJ2-7, the complete variable domain reads DVKVTQSSRYLVKRTGEKVFLECVQDMDHENMFWYRQDPGLGLRLIYFSYDVKMKEKGDIPEGYSVSREKKERFSLILESASTNQTSMYLCASSLRAGTYEQYFGPGTRLTVT.

This rearrangement joins TRBV4-3 to TRBJ1-1; D not resolved. The CDR3 runs to 15 residues. With 0 bases removed from V and 6 bases from J, the gap between germline ends came to 14 bases. Per germline, CDR1 LGHNA and CDR2 YSLEER. Written as DNA, the CDR3 is TGCGCCAGCAGCCAAGATATAGGGTGGGAGGCTGAAGCTTTCTTT. Protein: CASSQDIGWEAEAFF.

This clonotype was recorded at least ten times. The rearrangement joins TRBV7-8 to TRBJ2-3; unclear D gene. The ends were cut back, 1 base at V and 2 bases at J, with 16 bases in the middle. The CDR3 sequence is 17 residues long. The germline V gene encodes CDR1 SGHVS and CDR2 FQNEAQ. The CDR3 DNA reads as TGTGCCAGCAGCTTAGAGAACTACCCAATATACACAGATACGCAGTATTTT. This translates into CASSLENYPIYTDTQYF.

The V and J genes are TRBV7-9 and TRBJ2-7; D is undetermined. The CDR3 has 12 amino acids. Germline CDR1 is SEHNR and CDR2 is FQNEAQ (reference sequence). Trimming removed 5 bases at V and 2 bases at J, with 7 bases between. The CDR3 sequence is CASSARAYEQYF. As DNA, the CDR3 is TGTGCCAGCAGCGCAAGGGCCTACGAGCAGTACTTC.

Ten or more counts support this clonotype. The chain is built from TRBV4-3 and TRBJ2-1; 8 bases are shared with TRBD2. Per the germline V gene, CDR1 is LGHNA and CDR2 is YSLEER. The CDR3 totals 16 residues. J was trimmed by 6 bases and V by 0 bases; bases with no gene match: 7. The CDR3 region is CASSQDGLAGVNEQFF. The DNA of the CDR3 is TGCGCCAGCAGCCAAGATGGCCTAGCGGGTGTCAATGAGCAGTTCTTC.

This clonotype has only a few counts. The rearrangement links TRBV12-3 or TRBV12-4 to TRBJ2-1, with D perhaps TRBD1 or TRBD2 (5 bases each). Trimming shortened V by 4 bases and J by 5 bases, and 12 bases separated the two germline ends. This CDR3 spans 14 amino acids. CDR3: CASSSGPSHNEQFF. CDR3 sequence (DNA): TGTGCCAGCAGTTCGGGACCCAGCCACAATGAGCAGTTCTTC.

This clonotype was seen a few times. The chain's CDR3 is CAISEGFSGANVLTF. CDR3 nucleotides: TGTGCCATCAGTGAGGGTTTCTCTGGGGCCAACGTCCTGACTTTC. J is TRBJ2-6 and V is TRBV10-3; no clear D gene. CDR1 and CDR2 (germline): ENHRY, SYGVKD. V was shortened by 2 bases and J by 0 bases, with 5 bases between the two germline ends. The CDR3 sequence is 15 residues long.

The chain links TRBV6-5 to TRBJ2-7; D might be TRBD1 or TRBD2, each matching 5 bases. Trimming shortened V by 6 bases and J by 5 bases, and 23 bases separated the two germline ends. CDR1 MNHEY and CDR2 SVGAGI come from the germline V gene. The CDR3 has 16 residues. CDR3 sequence reads: CASSYDYSGPSDEQYF. CDR3 nucleotides: TGTGCCAGCAGCTACGATTATTCGGGGCCGTCGGACGAGCAGTACTTC.

The chain uses TRBV10-3 and TRBJ2-1, with D hard to call. This CDR3 is built from 12 residues. V shed 0 bases and J shed 13 bases, with 10 bases lying between them. The germline V gene has CDR1 ENHRY and CDR2 SYGVKD. The CDR3 DNA follows: TGTGCCATCAGTGAGTCCGAGCCTGTTCAGTTCTTC. Amino acid sequence: CAISESEPVQFF.

The chain combines TRBV20-1 with TRBJ2-1, with 13 bases identical to TRBD2. This CDR3 has 18 residues. The junction had 20 bases not matched to a gene; V was cut back by 1 base and J by 14 bases. Germline values: CDR1 DFQATT, CDR2 SNEGSKA (reference sequence). CDR3 region: CSARGTLIGGTSGRAEFF. CDR3 sequence (DNA): TGCAGTGCTAGAGGAACGTTAATTGGGGGAACTAGCGGGAGGGCCGAGTTCTTC.

The sample holds many counts of this clonotype. The CDR3 DNA follows: TGTGCCAGCAGCAGAGACAGGGTTGACACTGAAGCTTTCTTT. Amino acids: CASSRDRVDTEAFF. The chain couples TRBV9 to TRBJ1-1; 7 bases agree with TRBD1. Germline V CDR1 and CDR2: SGDLS, YYNGEE. The V segment lost 4 bases and the J segment 3 bases; nucleotides outside the gene matches: 6. This CDR3 has 14 residues. The whole variable domain, remainder taken from reference TRBV9 and TRBJ1-1, is DSGVTQTPKHLITATGQRVTLRCSPRSGDLSVYWYQQSLDQGLQFLIQYYNGEERAKGNILERFSAQQFPDLHSELNLSSLELGDSALYFCASSRDRVDTEAFFGQGTRLTVV.

The gene calls are TRBV7-9 and TRBJ2-1; TRBD2 agrees at 10 bases. The CDR3 is made up of 17 amino acids. The junction had 17 bases not matched to a gene; V was cut back by 6 bases and J by 9 bases. Germline V gene lookup returns CDR1 SEHNR and CDR2 FQNEAQ (reference sequence). As DNA, the CDR3 is TGTGCCAGCAGTCAACAAAACTCTAGCGGGGGTAGGGGTGAGCAGTTCTTC. Translating it yields CASSQQNSSGGRGEQFF.

This clonotype appeared many times. The CDR3 DNA follows: TGTGCCAGCAGCCCGGAGGGCGTCAGCCAACAAGAGACCCAGTACTTC. It encodes CASSPEGVSQQETQYF. J is TRBJ2-5 and V is TRBV7-9; possibly TRBD2 for D (6 bases). This CDR3 is built from 16 residues. Trimming removed 5 bases at V and 2 bases at J, with 18 bases between. Germline loops: CDR1 SEHNR, CDR2 FQNEAQ (reference sequence).

This clonotype was counted at least ten times. This rearrangement joins TRBV12-3 or TRBV12-4 to TRBJ2-2, with TRBD2 matching over 9 bases. The CDR3 is made up of 16 amino acids. V shed 4 bases and J 3 bases; nucleotides not matched to a gene: 6. As DNA, the CDR3 is TGTGCCAGCAGTTCATCGGGACTAGCAGACACCGGGGAGCTGTTTTTT. It yields the protein CASSSSGLADTGELFF.

This clonotype was picked up a small number of times. This chain links TRBV7-9 with TRBJ2-7, with D unclear. There are 12 residues in the CDR3. The V end was cut by 3 bases, the J end by 2 bases, with 5 bases between. CDR1 is SEHNR and CDR2 is FQNEAQ in the germline V gene (reference sequence). This CDR3 is CASSFLTYEQYF. CDR3 sequence (DNA): TGTGCCAGCAGCTTTTTAACCTACGAGCAGTACTTC.

The chain uses TRBV5-1 and TRBJ2-7, with TRBD2 matching 10 bases. With 1 base clipped from V and 3 bases from J, the junction kept 7 bases outside the gene matches. The CDR3 runs 16 residues. From germline, CDR1 is SGHRS and CDR2 YFSETQ. The CDR3 DNA follows: TGCGCCAGCAGCTTGTCTGAGACTAGCGGGCTCTACGAGCAGTACTTC. Amino acids: CASSLSETSGLYEQYF.

This clonotype was seen repeatedly, ten times or more. V gene TRBV6-4 combines with J gene TRBJ2-1; D possibly matches TRBD1 or TRBD2 (6 bases each). Germline V gene lookup returns CDR1 MRHNA and CDR2 SNTAGT. V lost 0 bases and J lost 6, with 9 bases in between. This CDR3 has 14 residues. The CDR3 loop is CASSDSPGANEQFF. In DNA form, the CDR3 reads TGTGCCAGCAGTGACTCCCCGGGGGCCAATGAGCAGTTCTTC.

This clonotype was counted at least ten times. The chain uses TRBV7-8 and TRBJ1-5, with D uncertain. CDR1 is SGHVS, CDR2 FQNEAQ, per germline. Trimming stripped 3 bases from V and 1 base from J, with 19 bases between. The CDR3 extends over 18 amino acids. The CDR3 here is CASSLGGSDPGSNQPQHF. The DNA of the CDR3 is TGTGCCAGCAGCTTGGGCGGATCGGACCCCGGGAGCAATCAGCCCCAGCATTTT. Full variable domain (missing parts from reference TRBV7-8 and TRBJ1-5): GAGVSQSPRYKVAKRGQDVALRCDPISGHVSLFWYQQALGQGPEFLTYFQNEAQLDKSGLPSDRFFAERPEGSVSTLKIQRTQQEDSAVYLCASSLGGSDPGSNQPQHFGDGTRLSIL.

The gene calls are TRBV5-1 and TRBJ2-7; the D is unclear. V lost 4 bases and J lost 0, with 8 bases in between. This CDR3 contains 13 residues. Germline V gene data show CDR1 as SGHRS and CDR2 as YFSETQ. The CDR3 loop reads CASSGTYSYEQYF. The CDR3 nucleotides read TGCGCCAGCAGCGGAACTTACTCCTACGAGCAGTACTTC.

This clonotype was observed a few times. The chain uses TRBV6-2 or TRBV6-3 and TRBJ2-1; the match to TRBD2 covers 11 bases. CDR1 is MNHEY, CDR2 SVGEGT, per germline. The CDR3 sequence is 14 residues long. Trimming at V came to 7 bases and at J to 5 bases, leaving 4 bases not matched to a gene. Here the CDR3 reads CASTVAGGDNEQFF. Here the CDR3 DNA reads TGTGCCAGCACTGTAGCGGGAGGGGACAATGAGCAGTTCTTC.

This clonotype was detected a few times. V is TRBV7-9 and J is TRBJ2-2, with 7 bases identical to TRBD2. Trimming at V came to 1 base and at J to 7 bases, leaving 9 bases not matched to a gene. The CDR3 sequence is 16 residues long. CDR1 is SEHNR, CDR2 FQNEAQ, per germline (reference sequence). CDR3 DNA sequence: TGTGCCAGCAGCTTAGTTGGGCTAGCGGATGTCGGGGAGCTGTTTTTT. Translating it yields CASSLVGLADVGELFF.

This clonotype was recorded a few times. The rearrangement links TRBV7-6 to TRBJ2-1, with a tentative D call TRBD2 (5 bases). There are 15 residues in the CDR3. Germline-derived CDR1 and CDR2 are SGHVS and FNYEAQ. V was pared by 1 base and J by 6 bases, with 13 bases between. The CDR3 DNA sequence: TGTGCCAGCAGCTTAGGAGGGTTACCCGGCAATGAGCAGTTCTTC. Amino acid sequence: CASSLGGLPGNEQFF. The variable domain in full, with the rest retrieved from reference TRBV7-6 and TRBJ2-1, is GAGVSQSPRYKVTKRGQDVALRCDPISGHVSLYWYRQALGQGPEFLTYFNYEAQQDKSGLPNDRFSAERPEGSISTLTIQRTEQRDSAMYRCASSLGGLPGNEQFFGPGTRLTVL.

This chain connects TRBV29-1 to TRBJ1-4; D is ambiguous. Trimming shortened V by 7 bases and J by 6 bases, and 12 bases separated the two germline ends. Per the germline V gene, CDR1 is SQVTM and CDR2 is ANQGSEA. The CDR3 is 12 amino acids. The CDR3 spells CSGKGYDEKLFF. CDR3 DNA: TGCAGCGGGAAGGGATATGATGAAAAACTGTTTTTT. The full variable domain, in which reference TRBV29-1 and TRBJ1-4 provide the parts outside the CDR3, is SAVISQKPSRDICQRGTSLTIQCQVDSQVTMMFWYRQQPGQSLTLIATANQGSEATYESGFVIDKFPISRPNLTFSTLTVSNMSPEDSSIYLCSGKGYDEKLFFGSGTQLSVL.

The gene calls are TRBV6-1 and TRBJ2-1; D is uncertain. V was cut by 5 bases and J by 5 bases, with 13 bases left in between. The CDR3 runs to 14 residues. The germline CDR1 and CDR2 sequences are MNHNS and SASEGT. CDR3 in DNA: TGTGCCAGCAGTCCCCGGGCCCCCAACAATGAGCAGTTCTTC. As protein: CASSPRAPNNEQFF.